This TCR beta chain comes out of a study of shared clonotypes between healthy human individuals. This table comes from immunoSEQ multiplex PCR, and its TCRdb copy is limited to in-frame clones, with some not included. The sample contains nearly 1,000,000 clones, approximately 80% of which appear only once. Germline CDR1 is SGHTA and CDR2 is FQGNSA. The length of the CDR3 is 13 residues. V was clipped by 5 bases and J by 3 bases; unmatched bases: 3. The chain couples TRBV7-2 to TRBJ1-1; 7 bases align to TRBD1. This TCR came from a man aged 18 to 30 in good health. Sequencing was carried out using memory CD4+ T cells sorted from blood. Subset specified: CD45RA-negative fraction. The CDR3 bases are TGTGCCAGCAGCCTTCAGGGGGACACTGAAGCTTTCTTT. Its protein product is CASSLQGDTEAFF.